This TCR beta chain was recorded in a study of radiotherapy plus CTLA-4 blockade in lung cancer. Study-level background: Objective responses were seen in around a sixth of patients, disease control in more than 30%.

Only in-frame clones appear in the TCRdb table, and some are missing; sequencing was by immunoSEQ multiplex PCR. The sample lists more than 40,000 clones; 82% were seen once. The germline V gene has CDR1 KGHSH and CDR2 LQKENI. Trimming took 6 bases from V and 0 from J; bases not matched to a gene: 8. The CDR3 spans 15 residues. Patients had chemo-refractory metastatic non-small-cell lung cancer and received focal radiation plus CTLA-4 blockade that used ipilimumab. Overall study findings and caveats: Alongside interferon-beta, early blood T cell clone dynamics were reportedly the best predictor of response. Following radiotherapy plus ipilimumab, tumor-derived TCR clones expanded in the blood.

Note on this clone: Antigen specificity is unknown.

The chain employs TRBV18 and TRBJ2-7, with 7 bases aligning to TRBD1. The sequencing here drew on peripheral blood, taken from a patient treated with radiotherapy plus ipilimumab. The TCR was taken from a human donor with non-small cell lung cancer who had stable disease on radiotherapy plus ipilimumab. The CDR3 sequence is CASSPTGAISYEQYF. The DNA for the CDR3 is TGTGCCAGCTCTCCAACAGGGGCCATCTCCTACGAGCAGTACTTC. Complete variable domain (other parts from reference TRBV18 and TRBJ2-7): NAGVMQNPRHLVRRRGQEARLRCSPMKGHSHVYWYRQLPEEGLKFMVYLQKENIIDESGMPKERFSAEFPKEGPSILRIQQVVRGDSAAYFCASSPTGAISYEQYFGPGTRLTVT.